The 16 T cell receptor beta chains in this list originate from one sample, sequenced in a study of beta chain features in type 1 diabetes. TCRB transcripts that were expressed got sequenced, as all of the isolated RNA had been reverse transcribed. Here immunoSEQ multiplex PCR was the method, and the copy in TCRdb shows in-frame clones only, minus some. The table records some 900,000 clones, about a sixth of them present only once. Sequenced sample: naive CD4+ T cells from blood. The receptors here all came from a woman aged 18-30 years in good health.

This clone occurred a few times. The chain has TRBV4-3 and TRBJ2-2; weak D call: TRBD1 (6 bases). The CDR3 consists of 17 residues. Germline V gives CDR1 LGHNA, CDR2 YSLEER. Trimming left V 4 bases short and J 2 bases short, with 17 bases between. The CDR3 nucleotides are TGCGCCAGCAGCCTAAGGACGTGGGGACAAAACACCGGGGAGCTGTTTTTT. Its protein product is CASSLRTWGQNTGELFF.

The genes are TRBV2 and TRBJ2-7; 10 bases map to TRBD1. CDR1 is SNHLY and CDR2 is FYNNEI in the germline V gene. The CDR3 loop spans 14 amino acids. Trimming at V came to 8 bases and at J to 2 bases, leaving 6 bases not matched to a gene. This CDR3 reads CASGRQGATYEQYF. In DNA form, the CDR3 reads TGTGCCAGCGGGAGACAGGGGGCGACCTACGAGCAGTACTTC.

This clone has just a few counts. This rearrangement joins TRBV27 to TRBJ1-5, with D perhaps TRBD1 (6 bases). The germline CDR1 and CDR2 sequences are MNHEY and SMNVEV (reference sequence). The ends were cut back, 5 bases at V and 6 bases at J, with 32 bases in the middle. This CDR3 has 20 amino acids. The CDR3 DNA sequence: TGTGCCAGCAGTCCGAGGGGGGCCAGGGATGGACCTTCTCGGTCTCAGCCCCAGCATTTT. Encoded protein: CASSPRGARDGPSRSQPQHF.

A word on this clone: Sequence at one end of the junction differs from germline and may be a read error. The gene calls are TRBV7-6 and TRBJ2-3; D possibly corresponds to TRBD2 (5 bases). Germline CDR1 reads SGHVS; CDR2 reads FNYEAQ. This CDR3 region has 15 residues. The CDR3 coding sequence is TGTGCCAGCAGCGTAGCTGTCGGGATCACAGATACGCAGTATTTT. It specifies CASSVAVGITDTQYF.

This clone was detected a few times. The chain has TRBV7-3 and TRBJ2-1, with no clear D. Germline V lookup: CDR1 SGHTA, CDR2 FQGTGA. The CDR3 extends over 13 amino acids. V was trimmed by 6 bases and J by 5 bases, leaving 11 bases between them. CDR3 nucleotides: TGTGCCAGCAGTACCGGACGGAACAATGAGCAGTTCTTC. Protein sequence: CASSTGRNNEQFF.

This clone has only a few counts. The V and J genes are TRBV18 and TRBJ2-1; possibly TRBD1 or TRBD2 for D (5 bases each). V was shortened by 3 bases and J by 5 bases, with 8 bases between the two germline ends. This CDR3 has 13 amino acids. The germline V gene has CDR1 KGHSH and CDR2 LQKENI. The CDR3 here is CASSPSGHNEQFF. CDR3 sequence (DNA): TGTGCCAGCTCACCGTCGGGACACAATGAGCAGTTCTTC.

The chain employs TRBV6-5 and TRBJ1-1, with D hard to call. Germline loops: CDR1 MNHEY, CDR2 SVGAGI. The CDR3 covers 11 residues. V was clipped by 1 base and J by 11 bases, with 8 bases between them. CDR3 loop: CASSYLAVAFF. CDR3 nucleotide sequence: TGTGCCAGCAGTTACTTGGCTGTGGCTTTCTTT.

There are a few counts of this clone. The CDR3 spells CASSASYQETQYF. In DNA, the CDR3 is TGTGCCAGCAGCGCCTCGTACCAAGAGACCCAGTACTTC. J is TRBJ2-5 and V is TRBV7-3; D is undetermined. The V and J ends lost 5 bases and 0 bases respectively, with 7 bases between them. The CDR3 runs to 13 residues. Germline-derived CDR1 and CDR2 are SGHTA and FQGTGA.

This chain links TRBV6-5 with TRBJ2-7; D is unresolved. V was clipped by 0 bases and J by 2 bases, with 11 bases between them. This CDR3 region has 15 residues. CDR1 is MNHEY, CDR2 SVGAGI, per germline. Here the CDR3 reads CASSYSDGQPYEQYF. The CDR3 nucleotides are TGTGCCAGCAGTTACTCGGACGGCCAGCCCTACGAGCAGTACTTC.

V gene TRBV28 combines with J gene TRBJ2-1, with D hard to call. Germline V gene data show CDR1 as MDHEN and CDR2 as SYDVKM. This CDR3 contains 12 residues. The V end was cut by 6 bases, the J end by 6 bases, with 9 bases between. The CDR3 loop is CASRFRVNEQFF. As DNA, the CDR3 is TGTGCCAGCAGGTTTCGAGTCAATGAGCAGTTCTTC.

This clone turned up a few times. The chain couples TRBV28 to TRBJ2-7; a weak D match, TRBD2 (6 bases). Trimming removed 2 bases at V and 3 bases at J, with 8 bases between. This CDR3 has 13 residues. The germline gives CDR1 MDHEN, CDR2 SYDVKM. The CDR3: CASSLHGSYEQYF. The CDR3 bases are TGTGCCAGCAGTTTACACGGGAGCTACGAGCAGTACTTC.

On this clone itself: Other DNA sequences in the sample encode the same CDR3. The J gene is TRBJ2-3, the V gene TRBV7-9; TRBD2 matches 11 bases. Germline V gene lookup returns CDR1 SEHNR and CDR2 FQNEAQ (reference sequence). The V segment lost 1 base and the J segment 2 bases; nucleotides outside the gene matches: 2. CDR3 length: 16 amino acids. The CDR3 bases are TGTGCCAGCAGCTTAGGACTAGCGGGATCCACAGATACGCAGTATTTT. It yields the protein CASSLGLAGSTDTQYF.

This clone was counted between two and nine times. The chain recombines TRBV9 with TRBJ2-1; D is perhaps TRBD1 or TRBD2 (5 bases each). Germline V CDR1 and CDR2: SGDLS, YYNGEE. The CDR3 runs to 12 residues. Trimming took off 0 bases at V and 10 bases at J, with 8 bases between the two ends. The CDR3 is CASSVVEGEQFF. The CDR3 region has the DNA TGTGCCAGCAGCGTAGTTGAGGGGGAGCAGTTCTTC.

This chain connects TRBV4-2 to TRBJ1-2; D possibly corresponds to TRBD1 (6 bases). V was pared by 4 bases and J by 1 base, with 10 bases between. CDR1 is LGHNA and CDR2 is YNFKEQ in the germline V gene. The CDR3 loop spans 14 amino acids. The CDR3 DNA sequence: TGTGCCAGCAGCCCGGGACACCTTAACTATGGCTACACCTTC. Translating it yields CASSPGHLNYGYTF.

The gene calls are TRBV25-1 and TRBJ2-1, with 11 positions matching TRBD2. The CDR3 covers 15 residues. J lost 6 bases, V lost 3 bases, and 4 bases had no gene match. Germline CDR1 is MGHDK and CDR2 is SYGVNS. The CDR3 sequence: CASSDSGRVSNEQFF. Here the CDR3 DNA reads TGTGCCAGCAGTGATAGCGGGAGGGTCTCCAATGAGCAGTTCTTC.

The chain employs TRBV9 and TRBJ2-2; no firm D call. The length of the CDR3 is 14 residues. The V gene's germline CDR1 is SGDLS and CDR2 YYNGEE. With 3 bases removed from V and 0 bases from J, the gap between germline ends came to 6 bases. The CDR3 protein is CASSAPSNTGELFF. DNA for the CDR3: TGTGCCAGCAGCGCACCCTCGAACACCGGGGAGCTGTTTTTT.